A selection of T cell receptor beta chains follows, all from one sample in a study of blood T cell repertoires in COVID-19. Generated by immunoSEQ multiplex PCR, the TCRdb table keeps only in-frame clones and is missing some. The sample lists 76,000 or so clones, roughly 89% seen once, with 5.8% in the top ten. Sequenced input: peripheral blood. The receptors originated from a human donor in a cohort sampled during active COVID-19. Both conserved end residues are part of each CDR3. A D gene is named only where the DNA matches it firmly. Where a row states a size, it is once, few, many or the class of an expanded clone; other rows omit it.

cdr3_length: 16
j_call: TRBJ2-2
d_call: TRBD2
clone_size: .
v_call: TRBV5-8
cdr3_aa: CASSSSGTSGTGELFF
cdr3_nt: TGTGCCAGCAGCTCCTCCGGGACTAGCGGCACCGGGGAGCTGTTTTTT

cdr3_length: 13
j_call: TRBJ1-2
d_call: .
clone_size: .
v_call: TRBV5-1
cdr3_aa: CASSGGDLRGYTF
cdr3_nt: TGCGCCAGCAGCGGGGGGGACCTCAGGGGCTACACCTTC

cdr3_length: 15
j_call: TRBJ1-1
d_call: TRBD1
clone_size: .
v_call: TRBV9
cdr3_aa: CASSVASQGGTEAFF
cdr3_nt: TGTGCCAGCAGCGTAGCGAGCCAGGGGGGCACTGAAGCTTTCTTT

cdr3_length: 17
j_call: TRBJ2-3
d_call: .
clone_size: .
v_call: TRBV7-3
cdr3_aa: CASSIEAVISGTDTQYF
cdr3_nt: TGTGCCAGCAGCATCGAGGCCGTAATTTCTGGCACAGATACGCAGTATTTT

cdr3_length: 15
j_call: TRBJ2-2
d_call: .
clone_size: .
v_call: TRBV7-9
cdr3_aa: CASSSRDGDTGELFF
cdr3_nt: TGTGCCAGCAGCTCGCGGGACGGTGACACCGGGGAGCTGTTTTTT

cdr3_length: 16
j_call: TRBJ2-7
d_call: TRBD2
clone_size: .
v_call: TRBV7-2
cdr3_aa: CASSFVAGGSSREQYF
cdr3_nt: TGTGCCAGCAGCTTCGTAGCGGGGGGGTCGTCGCGCGAGCAGTACTTC

cdr3_length: 13
j_call: TRBJ1-1
d_call: TRBD1
clone_size: .
v_call: TRBV7-9
cdr3_aa: CASSSRTGSEAFF
cdr3_nt: TGTGCCAGCAGCTCCCGGACAGGGTCTGAAGCTTTCTTT

cdr3_length: 12
j_call: TRBJ1-1
d_call: .
clone_size: once
v_call: TRBV19
cdr3_aa: CASSIRGGEAFF
cdr3_nt: TGTGCCAGTAGTATACGGGGGGGTGAAGCTTTCTTT

cdr3_length: 17
j_call: TRBJ2-3
d_call: TRBD2
clone_size: .
v_call: TRBV10-1
cdr3_aa: CASSPEVGGGPADTQYF
cdr3_nt: TGCGCCAGCAGCCCTGAGGTCGGGGGGGGGCCTGCAGATACGCAGTATTTT

cdr3_length: 18
j_call: TRBJ2-3
d_call: TRBD2
clone_size: .
v_call: TRBV27
cdr3_aa: CASRQTGTSGGAADTQYF
cdr3_nt: TGTGCCAGCAGACAGACCGGGACTAGCGGGGGGGCCGCCGATACGCAGTATTTT

cdr3_length: 13
j_call: TRBJ1-1
d_call: .
clone_size: .
v_call: TRBV25-1
cdr3_aa: CASSPHPDTEAFF
cdr3_nt: TGTGCCAGCAGTCCCCATCCGGACACTGAAGCTTTCTTT

cdr3_length: 16
j_call: TRBJ1-6
d_call: TRBD1
clone_size: .
v_call: TRBV11-2
cdr3_aa: CASSLRQDRENSPLHF
cdr3_nt: TGTGCCAGCAGCTTACGACAGGACAGGGAAAATTCACCCCTCCACTTT

cdr3_length: 13
j_call: TRBJ1-2
d_call: TRBD1
clone_size: .
v_call: TRBV3-1/TRBV3-2
cdr3_aa: CASSQARGHGYTF
cdr3_nt: TGTGCCAGCAGCCAGGCCAGGGGGCATGGCTACACCTTC

cdr3_length: 13
j_call: TRBJ1-6
d_call: TRBD1
clone_size: .
v_call: TRBV6-5
cdr3_aa: CASTLDRGSPLHF
cdr3_nt: TGTGCCAGCACCCTTGACAGGGGTTCACCCCTCCACTTT

cdr3_length: 15
j_call: TRBJ2-3
d_call: TRBD2
clone_size: .
v_call: TRBV9
cdr3_aa: CASSWGGILVDTQYF
cdr3_nt: TGTGCCAGCAGTTGGGGGGGGATCCTGGTAGATACGCAGTATTTT

cdr3_length: 13
j_call: TRBJ1-5
d_call: .
clone_size: .
v_call: TRBV18
cdr3_aa: CASSPRGDQPQHF
cdr3_nt: TGTGCCAGCTCACCCAGGGGAGACCAGCCCCAGCATTTT

cdr3_length: 15
j_call: TRBJ1-1
d_call: .
clone_size: .
v_call: TRBV7-9
cdr3_aa: CASSSGPAGGTEAFF
cdr3_nt: TGTGCCAGCAGCTCTGGTCCAGCCGGGGGCACTGAAGCTTTCTTT

cdr3_length: 15
j_call: TRBJ1-5
d_call: .
clone_size: .
v_call: TRBV19
cdr3_aa: CASSIPGKDNQPQHF
cdr3_nt: TGTGCCAGTAGTATTCCAGGGAAAGACAATCAGCCCCAGCATTTT

cdr3_length: 14
j_call: TRBJ2-7
d_call: .
clone_size: .
v_call: TRBV2
cdr3_aa: CASYPGQNAYEQYF
cdr3_nt: TGTGCCTCCTATCCGGGACAAAACGCCTACGAGCAGTACTTC

cdr3_length: 13
j_call: TRBJ2-3
d_call: .
clone_size: .
v_call: TRBV19
cdr3_aa: CASTLGGTDTQYF
cdr3_nt: TGTGCCAGTACTTTAGGGGGCACAGATACGCAGTATTTT

cdr3_length: 13
j_call: TRBJ1-4
d_call: TRBD1
clone_size: once
v_call: TRBV27
cdr3_aa: CASWDRESEKLFF
cdr3_nt: TGTGCCAGCTGGGACAGGGAGAGTGAAAAACTGTTTTTT

cdr3_length: 14
j_call: TRBJ1-2
d_call: TRBD1
clone_size: few
v_call: TRBV19
cdr3_aa: CASSFGQGTYGYTF
cdr3_nt: TGTGCCAGTAGTTTTGGACAGGGGACCTATGGCTACACCTTC

cdr3_length: 13
j_call: TRBJ2-7
d_call: .
clone_size: once
v_call: TRBV27
cdr3_aa: CASSDEGGYEQYF
cdr3_nt: TGTGCCAGCAGTGACGAGGGCGGGTACGAGCAGTACTTC

cdr3_length: 15
j_call: TRBJ2-3
d_call: TRBD2
clone_size: .
v_call: TRBV11-2
cdr3_aa: CASSDQRGGSDTQYF
cdr3_nt: TGTGCCAGCAGCGACCAACGGGGGGGGTCAGATACGCAGTATTTT

cdr3_length: 16
j_call: TRBJ1-5
d_call: TRBD1
clone_size: few
v_call: TRBV2
cdr3_aa: CASRRTGGAGNQPQHF
cdr3_nt: TGTGCCAGCAGGCGGACAGGGGGCGCGGGCAATCAGCCCCAGCATTTT

cdr3_length: 13
j_call: TRBJ1-4
d_call: TRBD1
clone_size: once
v_call: TRBV2
cdr3_aa: CASLRDRNEKLFF
cdr3_nt: TGTGCCAGTCTCCGGGACAGAAATGAAAAACTGTTTTTT

cdr3_length: 13
j_call: TRBJ1-1
d_call: TRBD1
clone_size: .
v_call: TRBV7-2
cdr3_aa: CASSRQGATEAFF
cdr3_nt: TGTGCCAGCAGCCGACAGGGGGCTACTGAAGCTTTCTTT

cdr3_length: 13
j_call: TRBJ2-7
d_call: .
clone_size: .
v_call: TRBV19
cdr3_aa: CASSTTPGHEQYF
cdr3_nt: TGTGCCAGTAGTACCACCCCGGGTCACGAGCAGTACTTC

cdr3_length: 12
j_call: TRBJ1-6
d_call: .
clone_size: .
v_call: TRBV6-6
cdr3_aa: CASRDWGSPLHF
cdr3_nt: TGTGCCAGCCGGGACTGGGGTTCACCCCTCCACTTT

cdr3_length: 13
j_call: TRBJ1-3
d_call: .
clone_size: .
v_call: TRBV7-2
cdr3_aa: CASSFTSGNTIYF
cdr3_nt: TGTGCCAGCAGCTTTACATCAGGAAACACCATATATTTT

cdr3_length: 17
j_call: TRBJ1-5
d_call: .
clone_size: .
v_call: TRBV24-1
cdr3_aa: CATSDLDRTHSNQPQHF
cdr3_nt: TGTGCCACCAGTGACCTTGACAGGACCCATAGCAATCAGCCCCAGCATTTT

cdr3_length: 13
j_call: TRBJ2-1
d_call: .
clone_size: .
v_call: TRBV6-5
cdr3_aa: CASSYASIGEQFF
cdr3_nt: TGTGCCAGCAGTTACGCTAGTATCGGAGAGCAGTTCTTC

cdr3_length: 14
j_call: TRBJ2-7
d_call: .
clone_size: .
v_call: TRBV7-3
cdr3_aa: CASSSDSQLGEQYF
cdr3_nt: TGTGCCAGCAGCTCGGACTCACAGCTTGGCGAGCAGTACTTC

cdr3_length: 11
j_call: TRBJ1-1
d_call: .
clone_size: .
v_call: TRBV2
cdr3_aa: CAGSLNTEAFF
cdr3_nt: TGTGCGGGGAGTTTGAACACTGAAGCTTTCTTT

cdr3_length: 14
j_call: TRBJ2-3
d_call: TRBD1
clone_size: .
v_call: TRBV19
cdr3_aa: CASSRDRDTDTQYF
cdr3_nt: TGTGCCAGTAGTAGGGACAGGGACACAGATACGCAGTATTTT

cdr3_length: 11
j_call: TRBJ2-1
d_call: .
clone_size: .
v_call: TRBV20-1
cdr3_aa: CSARDSLWQFF
cdr3_nt: TGCAGTGCTAGAGATAGCCTGTGGCAGTTCTTC

cdr3_length: 13
j_call: TRBJ2-5
d_call: .
clone_size: .
v_call: TRBV5-4
cdr3_aa: CASSPAGPPTQYF
cdr3_nt: TGTGCCAGCAGCCCTGCGGGGCCACCGACCCAGTACTTC

cdr3_length: 16
j_call: TRBJ2-1
d_call: TRBD2
clone_size: .
v_call: TRBV30
cdr3_aa: CAWSVLTGGPPGEQFF
cdr3_nt: TGTGCCTGGAGTGTACTAACGGGGGGGCCTCCCGGGGAGCAGTTCTTC

cdr3_length: 15
j_call: TRBJ2-7
d_call: TRBD1
clone_size: .
v_call: TRBV6-5
cdr3_aa: CASNSAGTGALEQYF
cdr3_nt: TGTGCCAGCAACAGCGCCGGGACAGGGGCCCTAGAGCAGTACTTC

cdr3_length: 16
j_call: TRBJ2-7
d_call: TRBD1
clone_size: .
v_call: TRBV4-1
cdr3_aa: CASSLIPGQGTYEQYF
cdr3_nt: TGCGCCAGCAGCCTTATACCGGGACAGGGGACATACGAGCAGTACTTC

cdr3_length: 14
j_call: TRBJ1-2
d_call: .
clone_size: .
v_call: TRBV7-2
cdr3_aa: CASTPARGSYGYTF
cdr3_nt: TGTGCCAGCACTCCCGCTCGGGGGAGCTATGGCTACACCTTC

cdr3_length: 17
j_call: TRBJ1-6
d_call: .
clone_size: .
v_call: TRBV27
cdr3_aa: CASSLSWQGGYNSPLHF
cdr3_nt: TGTGCCAGCAGTTTATCGTGGCAGGGCGGTTATAATTCACCCCTCCACTTT

cdr3_length: 17
j_call: TRBJ2-2
d_call: TRBD1
clone_size: .
v_call: TRBV4-3
cdr3_aa: CASSQISGTGYTGELFF
cdr3_nt: TGCGCCAGCAGCCAAATCTCCGGGACAGGATACACCGGGGAGCTGTTTTTT

cdr3_length: 13
j_call: TRBJ2-7
d_call: .
clone_size: once
v_call: TRBV19
cdr3_aa: CATEDWETYEQYF
cdr3_nt: TGTGCCACCGAAGACTGGGAGACCTACGAGCAGTACTTC

cdr3_length: 14
j_call: TRBJ1-6
d_call: .
clone_size: once
v_call: TRBV10-1
cdr3_aa: CASSQGLVVSPLHF
cdr3_nt: TGCGCCAGCAGCCAGGGTCTGGTAGTTTCACCCCTCCACTTT

cdr3_length: 14
j_call: TRBJ2-5
d_call: .
clone_size: .
v_call: TRBV5-1
cdr3_aa: CASSGGTVQETQYF
cdr3_nt: TGCGCCAGCAGCGGCGGGACTGTACAAGAGACCCAGTACTTC

cdr3_length: 15
j_call: TRBJ2-7
d_call: .
clone_size: .
v_call: TRBV11-2
cdr3_aa: CASSWTQGRLYEQYF
cdr3_nt: TGTGCCAGCAGCTGGACCCAGGGTAGGCTCTACGAGCAGTACTTC

cdr3_length: 14
j_call: TRBJ1-2
d_call: TRBD1
clone_size: .
v_call: TRBV5-1
cdr3_aa: CASNEGAPNYGYTF
cdr3_nt: TGCGCCAGCAACGAGGGGGCGCCAAACTATGGCTACACCTTC

cdr3_length: 14
j_call: TRBJ2-3
d_call: .
clone_size: .
v_call: TRBV9
cdr3_aa: CASSVGGYTDTQYF
cdr3_nt: TGTGCCAGCAGCGTAGGAGGGTACACAGATACGCAGTATTTT

cdr3_length: 15
j_call: TRBJ2-1
d_call: TRBD2
clone_size: .
v_call: TRBV7-3
cdr3_aa: CASSLAGGPYNEQFF
cdr3_nt: TGTGCCAGCAGCTTAGCGGGGGGGCCCTACAATGAGCAGTTCTTC

cdr3_length: 14
j_call: TRBJ2-1
d_call: TRBD2
clone_size: .
v_call: TRBV6-5
cdr3_aa: CANRLAGAYDEQFF
cdr3_nt: TGTGCCAACAGACTAGCGGGGGCCTACGATGAGCAGTTCTTC

cdr3_length: 14
j_call: TRBJ1-2
d_call: .
clone_size: .
v_call: TRBV4-3
cdr3_aa: CASSQAGADYGYTF
cdr3_nt: TGCGCCAGCAGCCAAGCAGGGGCCGACTATGGCTACACCTTC

cdr3_length: 14
j_call: TRBJ2-5
d_call: TRBD2
clone_size: .
v_call: TRBV18
cdr3_aa: CASSPPSGVETQYF
cdr3_nt: TGTGCCAGCTCACCACCAAGCGGGGTAGAGACCCAGTACTTC

cdr3_length: 21
j_call: TRBJ2-1
d_call: TRBD2
clone_size: .
v_call: TRBV4-3
cdr3_aa: CASSQVLPGLAGGQAFNEQFF
cdr3_nt: TGCGCCAGCAGCCAAGTTCTGCCGGGACTAGCGGGGGGGCAGGCCTTCAATGAGCAGTTCTTC

cdr3_length: 15
j_call: TRBJ1-1
d_call: .
clone_size: .
v_call: TRBV4-1
cdr3_aa: CASSVGHFMNTEAFF
cdr3_nt: TGCGCCAGCAGCGTTGGACATTTCATGAACACTGAAGCTTTCTTT

cdr3_length: 16
j_call: TRBJ2-6
d_call: .
clone_size: .
v_call: TRBV7-3
cdr3_aa: CASSFSPNSGANVLTF
cdr3_nt: TGTGCCAGCAGCTTTAGTCCGAACTCTGGGGCCAACGTCCTGACTTTC

cdr3_length: 17
j_call: TRBJ2-1
d_call: TRBD2
clone_size: .
v_call: TRBV9
cdr3_aa: CASSVLLMSGAAGEQFF
cdr3_nt: TGTGCCAGCAGCGTACTCCTTATGAGCGGGGCCGCAGGTGAGCAGTTCTTC

cdr3_length: 16
j_call: TRBJ2-3
d_call: TRBD2
clone_size: .
v_call: TRBV19
cdr3_aa: CASSKESGGSTDTQYF
cdr3_nt: TGTGCCAGTAGTAAAGAAAGCGGGGGGAGCACAGATACGCAGTATTTT

cdr3_length: 15
j_call: TRBJ2-4
d_call: .
clone_size: .
v_call: TRBV25-1
cdr3_aa: CASSELGGQKNIQYF
cdr3_nt: TGTGCCAGCAGTGAATTGGGGGGACAGAAAAACATTCAGTACTTC